This T cell receptor (beta chain) was observed in a study of blood T cell repertoires in COVID-19. Study information: The cDNA or gDNA used as material had been derived from T cells, B-cell-depleted T cells, or PBMCs.

Clones were sequenced by immunoSEQ multiplex PCR, and TCRdb holds only the in-frame ones, with some missing. The table lists around 200,000 clones, around 80% of them singletons. The CDR3 totals 16 residues. CDR1 and CDR2 from the germline V gene are SGHAT and FQNNGV. Germline trimming cut 5 bases from V and 5 bases from J; bases unmatched to any gene: 13. The specimen was peripheral blood. The rearrangement uses TRBV11-2 and TRBJ2-7; 9 bases fit TRBD1. This TCR was recovered from a human donor in a cohort sampled during active COVID-19. The CDR3: CASSRPFPGQGDEQYF. As DNA, the CDR3 is TGTGCCAGCAGCCGCCCTTTCCCGGGACAGGGCGACGAGCAGTACTTC.